The clone carrying this T cell receptor beta chain turned up a few times. These data come from a study of blood T cell repertoires in COVID-19. Profiling relied on immunoSEQ multiplex PCR, and the TCRdb table lists in-frame clones only, not all of them. The table has roughly 150,000 clones, around four fifths seen once. The TCR originated in a woman older than 75 with active or convalescent COVID-19. Source material: peripheral blood.

The CDR3, as DNA: TGTGCCAGCAGCGCCGGACCGGACTTTAGCACAGATACGCAGTATTTT. This gives the protein CASSAGPDFSTDTQYF. The J gene is TRBJ2-3, the V gene TRBV9; tentatively, D is TRBD2 (5 bases). This CDR3 has 16 residues. Germline V gives CDR1 SGDLS, CDR2 YYNGEE. V was trimmed by 3 bases and J by 0 bases, leaving 14 bases between them.